The sequence of this T cell receptor beta chain was determined in a study of T cells in Graves' hyperthyroidism and ophthalmopathy (dated by TCRdb to the late 2010s). Notes on the research overall: Peripheral blood samples were taken at the time of initial diagnosis, prior to any treatment. Whether ophthalmopathy could be predicted prospectively was tested in an independent validation cohort made up of under 20 hyperthyroidism patients plus 17 patients who later progressed to ophthalmopathy. The paper describes TCR Vbeta CDR3 sequencing of some 130 peripheral blood samples, made up of 40 to 45 ophthalmopathy patients, approximately 73 hyperthyroidism patients and 17 progressor patients. To identify TCR V-J signatures that set the groups apart, the researchers used a discovery cohort of more than 95 patients, made up of around 42 with Graves' ophthalmopathy and 55 to 65 with stable Graves' hyperthyroidism. Once sampling was done, hyperthyroidism patients were given methimazole at a starting dose of 30 mg daily, whereas ophthalmopathy patients were given high-dose intravenous methylprednisolone. The study also compared thyroid tissue and blood T-cell repertoires from 5 to 7 Graves' hyperthyroidism patients. The approximately 90 discovery patients were divided at random into training and test sets in a 7:3 ratio. Here is what the overall study found, with its caveats: Most expanded thyroid clonotypes (frequency above 0.001) were also detected in blood, a finding suggesting that blood repertoires may reflect thyroid immune responses. Sample size was not statistically predetermined, and investigators were not blinded to group allocation. Ophthalmopathy was separated from stable hyperthyroidism by a 13 V-J signature model, with just over 85% sensitivity and about 84% specificity obtained in cross-validation and 80%/75% obtained in testing. In validation, the model predicted progression to ophthalmopathy with over 60% sensitivity and 72% to 85% specificity, a median of around six months before onset.

The CDR3 has 14 amino acids, counting the end cysteine and phenylalanine. Here the CDR3 DNA is all that survives: 42 bases in frame from base 1. V is shortened by 3 bases, J by 3 bases, and the region joining them spans 9 bases. The TCR beta CDR3 regions were amplified from RNA transcripts. The first round of RT-PCR for the TCR CDR3 was performed with the HTBI primer set and the Qiagen OneStep RT-PCR kit. Libraries were constructed in a second round of multiplex PCR, after which size selection and purification were carried out. Paired-end sequencing of the libraries was performed with 100 bp reads on an Illumina HiSeq2000. The authors' analysis ran thus. SOAPnuke was used to process the raw data, throwing out any read that contained adapters or uncalled bases, had a mean Phred below 15, or lacked an exact constant-primer or identifier match. COPE v1.2.5 was used to merge the high-quality paired reads, and each unique nucleotide sequence was defined as a clonotype. MiTCR v1.1 was used to align the clonotypes against IMGT TRBV, TRBD and TRBJ reference segments. Analysis was restricted to V-J combinations with a frequency above 0.0001, which covered roughly 99% of repertoires. A TCS score was defined as the ratio of F50 (clonal expansion) to E x V (chaos), with BLOSUM62-based TCRdist applied between CDR3 peptides within each V-J. Welch's t-statistics and random forest reduced fewer than 550 V-J features to fewer than 15, which were used in a naive Bayes classifier (R e1071). TCRdb reprocessed the public reads (quality trimming at Q25 with fastp, clone calling with MiXCR) and kept in-frame beta chains. Every CDR3 protein is listed once, alongside the most common genes and DNA of its rows. Here the V and J calls rest on TCRdb's processing, not on the authors' analysis. Across this sample there are 690,000 or so distinct CDR3 sequences, with around 20% seen only once. The ten largest clonotypes hold 16% of the sample.

The table lists this clonotype with many counts. Its binding antigen is unknown. The input lacks base qualities; no much larger clone sits a single base away. Hyperthyroidism patients were newly diagnosed, with disease duration under 2 months, and aged 18 to 65 years. Any patient with an uncontrolled infection, another autoimmune disease, pregnancy or lactation was excluded. Clinical symptoms, serum thyroxine and TRAb, thyroid ultrasound, and orbital computed tomography formed the basis for the diagnoses. For progressor patients, blood was drawn at the first diagnosis of hyperthyroidism, before any ophthalmopathy symptoms had appeared. Ficoll-Paque density gradient centrifugation was used to isolate PBMCs from around 10 ml of fresh peripheral blood. Progressor patients were initially diagnosed with Graves' hyperthyroidism and developed ophthalmopathy during follow-up. Total RNA was extracted with Trizol reagent, and quality was checked on an Agilent 2100 Bioanalyzer.

Material for sequencing was blood. The receptor comes from a woman in her forties or fifties with Graves' hyperthyroidism that later progressed to Graves' ophthalmopathy. The V gene is TRBV12-3 or TRBV12-4 and the J gene is TRBJ1-5; the D gene is perhaps TRBD1, on 6 matching bases. The CDR3: CASSFWGANQPQHF. The nucleotides read TGTGCCAGCAGTTTCTGGGGGGCCAATCAGCCCCAGCATTTT.